This T cell receptor beta chain was obtained from a study of CD8 T cells in Susac syndrome. Negative isolation was used for CD8+ and CD4+ T cells, and FACS enrichment was applied to TEMRA cells. A quantity of about 0.45 to 1 ug RNA underwent reverse transcription using random hexamers. The method of amplification for TCR beta CDR3 was immunoSEQ multiplex PCR, covering 54 Vbeta and 13 Jbeta. A single record per CDR3 protein comes from TCRdb applying MiXCR to the immunoSEQ multiplex PCR reads. This sample has about 66,000 distinct CDR3 sequences, with about 94% found just once. The V gene lost 6 bases and the J gene lost 4 bases, with 20 bases spanning the gap. This CDR3 contains 16 residues.

Sequenced: CD8+ T cells from PBMCs. The receptor's source is a human donor with multiple sclerosis. This sequence joins TRBV12-3 or TRBV12-4 and TRBJ2-3; D perhaps matches TRBD2 (5 bases). DNA for the CDR3: TGTGCCAGCAGCTCCTCTGGGCCCCCGGAGGCAGATACGCAGTATTTT. The encoded protein is CASSSSGPPEADTQYF.